This T cell receptor beta chain was captured by sequencing in a study of T cells in Graves' hyperthyroidism and ophthalmopathy. The study's findings and limits: Most expanded thyroid clonotypes above 0.001 also appeared in blood.

TCR beta CDR3 regions were amplified from RNA. TCR CDR3 underwent first-round RT-PCR with the HTBI primer set. TCRdb re-analysed the multiplex PCR reads in MiXCR, keeping a single row per CDR3 protein. In the table there are 400,000 or so distinct CDR3 sequences, roughly 14% of which are singletons. Unmatched junction bases numbered 9, after V lost 5 bases and J lost 3 bases. Germline CDR1 MDHEN, CDR2 SYDVKM. The CDR3 totals 16 residues. This clonotype showed up many times. Its antigen is undetermined. Not enrolled were patients with uncontrolled infection, other autoimmune disease, pregnancy or lactation. The PBMCs studied were ones that came from 10 ml fresh peripheral blood.

The sequence was collected from a woman aged 25 to 39 with Graves' ophthalmopathy. The sequenced material came from blood. The chain couples TRBV28 to TRBJ1-4; 7 nucleotides agree with TRBD1. CDR3 sequence: CASSQPSGGANEKLFF. In DNA form, the CDR3 reads TGTGCCAGCAGTCAACCCTCAGGGGGAGCTAATGAAAAACTGTTTTTT.